Following are 22 T cell receptor beta chains from one sample sequenced in a study of human T cells and chemical hapten exposure. Total RNA extraction was carried out from unfractionated whole blood. Via MiXCR, TCRdb re-called the 5' RACE reads, giving one row per CDR3 protein. The repertoire holds about 120,000 distinct CDR3 sequences, with around a fifth as singletons. The receptor source for this set is a human donor in good health.

This clonotype was picked up a small number of times. V is TRBV6-5 and J is TRBJ2-5, with 14 positions matching TRBD2. After removal of 3 bases from V and 5 bases from J, the junction contained 5 bases not matched to a gene. The V gene's germline CDR1 is MNHEY and CDR2 SVGAGI. This CDR3 spans 16 amino acids. The CDR3 coding sequence is TGTGCCAGCAGTTATAAAAGGACTAGCGGGAGGGAGACCCAGTACTTC. Its translation: CASSYKRTSGRETQYF.

The V and J genes are TRBV6-6 and TRBJ2-4; D not resolved. Looked up from germline, CDR1 is MNHNY and CDR2 is SVGAGI (reference sequence). This CDR3 spans 16 amino acids. Deletions cut 7 bases from V and 1 base from J, with 17 bases between. The CDR3 loop is CASKGPLQEAKNIQYF. The CDR3 DNA sequence: TGTGCCAGCAAGGGCCCCCTTCAGGAGGCCAAAAACATTCAGTACTTC.

In this sample, this clonotype turned up a few times. The chain carries TRBV20-1 and TRBJ1-4, with 7 bases matching TRBD1. J gave up 3 bases and V 3 bases, and 7 bases lay outside the gene matches. Germline V gives CDR1 DFQATT, CDR2 SNEGSKA (reference sequence). The CDR3 extends over 15 amino acids. In DNA, the CDR3 is TGCAGTGCTAGTGTAGGGGGCGCAGCTAATGAAAAACTGTTTTTT. Its protein product is CSASVGGAANEKLFF.

This clonotype was recorded a few times. The J gene is TRBJ1-2, the V gene TRBV6-1, with a tentative D call TRBD1 (5 bases). This CDR3 region has 13 residues. From germline, CDR1 is MNHNS and CDR2 SASEGT. V gave up 1 base and J gave up 4 bases, with 7 bases separating them. The chain's CDR3 is CASSEGGGYGYTF. DNA for the CDR3: TGTGCCAGCAGTGAAGGTGGGGGCTATGGCTACACCTTC.

This clonotype was counted between two and nine times. The V and J genes are TRBV9 and TRBJ1-3, with unresolved D. This CDR3 has 15 residues. V lost 0 bases and J lost 4, with 11 bases in between. Germline loops: CDR1 SGDLS, CDR2 YYNGEE. The CDR3 loop reads CASSVVPSLGNTIYF. CDR3 DNA: TGTGCCAGCAGCGTAGTACCGTCCTTGGGAAACACCATATATTTT.

V gene TRBV12-3 or TRBV12-4 combines with J gene TRBJ1-3; possibly TRBD1 for D (5 bases). The CDR3 extends over 16 amino acids. V shed 3 bases and J shed 0 bases, with 12 bases lying between them. The CDR3 coding sequence is TGTGCCAGCAGTTTTGCGGGACGGACCTCTGGAAACACCATATATTTT. Its translation is CASSFAGRTSGNTIYF.

This clonotype occurred a few times. Sequence at one end of the junction differs from germline and may be a read error. CDR3 amino acids: CAWWQIFPGQGRF. The CDR3 DNA reads TGTGCCTGGTGGCAAATTTTCCCGGGACAGGGAAGGTTC. The V call is TRBV30, the J call TRBJ2-7; 9 bases line up with TRBD1. Germline values: CDR1 GTSNPN, CDR2 SVGIG (reference sequence). The CDR3 length is 13 residues.

V gene TRBV12-3 or TRBV12-4 combines with J gene TRBJ2-7; D is possibly TRBD1 (6 bases). The length of the CDR3 is 14 residues. Trimming took off 6 bases at V and 0 bases at J, with 12 bases between the two ends. CDR3 sequence: CASRPGHSSYEQYF. DNA for the CDR3: TGTGCCAGCAGGCCGGGACACTCCTCCTACGAGCAGTACTTC.

V gene TRBV27 combines with J gene TRBJ2-5, with TRBD2 matching over 14 bases. The CDR3 is 16 residues long. Germline trimming cut 5 bases from V and 1 base from J; bases unmatched to any gene: 3. Germline V gene lookup returns CDR1 MNHEY and CDR2 SMNVEV (reference sequence). The CDR3 sequence: CASSRGTSGGQETQYF. The CDR3 nucleotides read TGTGCCAGCAGTCGGGGGACTAGCGGGGGCCAAGAGACCCAGTACTTC.

The chain combines TRBV7-3 with TRBJ1-1, with D possibly matching TRBD1 (6 bases). CDR1 and CDR2 from the germline V gene are SGHTA and FQGTGA. CDR3 length: 14 residues. V was clipped by 4 bases and J by 5 bases, with 14 bases between them. In nucleotides, the CDR3 is TGTGCCAGCAGCTCCTATGTCAGGGGAACTGAAGCTTTCTTT. Protein product: CASSSYVRGTEAFF.

The CDR3 region is CSASGTSVYNEQFF. The CDR3 nucleotides read TGCAGTGCTTCCGGGACTAGCGTTTACAATGAGCAGTTCTTC. J is TRBJ2-1 and V is TRBV20-1; 10 nucleotides agree with TRBD2. There are 14 residues in the CDR3. Per the germline V gene, CDR1 is DFQATT and CDR2 is SNEGSKA (reference sequence). V lost 5 bases to trimming and J lost 4 bases; unmatched junction nucleotides: 5.

A word on this clonotype: Just one base apart from a much larger clone, this may be a read error. The chain recombines TRBV30 with TRBJ2-3; possible D gene TRBD2, 6 bases. Germline V CDR1 and CDR2: GTSNPN, SVGIG (reference sequence). The CDR3 runs to 13 residues. The CDR3 loop reads CACAERVTDTKYF. The CDR3, as DNA: TGTGCCTGTGCTGAGCGGGTCACAGATACGAAGTATTTT.

This clonotype was counted only a few times. The chain couples TRBV28 to TRBJ2-6; TRBD1 might be the D (6 bases). The V end lost 8 bases, the J end lost 2 bases, and 19 bases lay between the germline ends. CDR1 and CDR2 from the germline V gene are MDHEN and SYDVKM. This CDR3 is 17 amino acids long. The CDR3 sequence is CASRSDAGVAGANVLTF. CDR3 nucleotides: TGTGCCAGCCGGTCGGACGCAGGGGTAGCTGGGGCCAACGTCCTGACTTTC.

The chain recombines TRBV28 with TRBJ2-7; 13 positions agree with TRBD2. The ends lost 3 bases at V and 2 bases at J; junction bases unmatched: 10. Germline V gene lookup returns CDR1 MDHEN and CDR2 SYDVKM. This CDR3 contains 18 residues. CDR3: CASSLGLAGFKPPYEQYF. CDR3 DNA: TGTGCCAGCAGTTTGGGACTAGCGGGGTTCAAGCCCCCCTACGAGCAGTACTTC.

This clonotype was counted a few times. This chain joins TRBV11-2 and TRBJ2-5; 12 bases map to TRBD2. V was clipped by 1 base and J by 5 bases; unmatched bases: 14. Germline lookup yields CDR1 SGHAT and CDR2 FQNNGV. The CDR3 consists of 19 residues. The CDR3 spells CASSLAPTSGSVSQETQYF. DNA of the CDR3: TGTGCCAGCAGCTTAGCGCCGACTAGCGGGAGTGTCTCCCAGGAGACCCAGTACTTC.

The J gene is TRBJ2-7, the V gene TRBV5-6; 9 bases align to TRBD2. The germline CDR1 and CDR2 sequences are SGHDT and YYEEEE. This CDR3 has 14 amino acids. V shed 6 bases, J shed 0 bases, and the junction held 4 bases outside the gene matches. Here the CDR3 DNA reads TGTGCCAGCAAGGCGCGGGAGGGCTCCTACGAGCAGTACTTC. It yields the protein CASKAREGSYEQYF.

This clonotype has just a few counts. The chain couples TRBV5-6 to TRBJ2-7; D possibly uses TRBD1 or TRBD2 (5 bases each). V was clipped by 3 bases and J by 6 bases, with 10 bases between them. From germline, CDR1 is SGHDT and CDR2 YYEEEE. The CDR3 spans 12 residues. The chain's CDR3 is CASSWGRSEQYF. The CDR3, as DNA: TGTGCCAGCAGCTGGGGACGGTCCGAGCAGTACTTC.

The chain carries TRBV5-4 and TRBJ1-1, with D hard to call. CDR3 length: 14 amino acids. Trimming removed 4 bases from V and 1 base from J, with 11 bases in between. In germline, CDR1 is SGHNT, CDR2 YYREEE (reference sequence). As DNA, the CDR3 is TGTGCCAGCAGCACCAGAGTGACGAACACTGAAGCTTTCTTT. Protein sequence: CASSTRVTNTEAFF.

In its sample, this clonotype was seen a few times. The chain links TRBV29-1 to TRBJ2-3; D unclear. V was trimmed by 1 base and J by 6 bases, leaving 20 bases between them. Germline V gene sequence: CDR1 SQVTM, CDR2 ANQGSEA. The CDR3 extends over 16 amino acids. This CDR3 is CSVEGEKGLSRDTQYF. The CDR3 DNA is TGCAGCGTTGAAGGGGAAAAGGGTCTCTCGAGGGATACGCAGTATTTT.

The chain links TRBV28 to TRBJ2-1, with 7 nucleotides matching TRBD2. V was clipped by 4 bases and J by 2 bases; unmatched bases: 8. CDR3 length: 16 residues. The germline V gene has CDR1 MDHEN and CDR2 SYDVKM. In DNA, the CDR3 is TGTGCCAGCAGTTCCATGAGCGGGGAGGCCTACAATGAGCAGTTCTTC. Its translation is CASSSMSGEAYNEQFF.

The rearrangement links TRBV28 to TRBJ2-7, with TRBD1 identical over 7 bases. The CDR3 has 13 amino acids. Germline V gene lookup returns CDR1 MDHEN and CDR2 SYDVKM. With 6 bases clipped from V and 3 bases from J, the junction kept 5 bases outside the gene matches. CDR3 coding DNA: TGTGCCAGCAGACCGGGACAGCTCTACGAGCAGTACTTC. Translated, it gives CASRPGQLYEQYF.

The V gene is TRBV7-8, the J gene TRBJ2-7, with TRBD2 matching 9 bases. The trim removed 6 bases at V and 7 bases at J, leaving 19 bases unmatched. CDR1 and CDR2 from the germline V gene are SGHVS and FQNEAQ. The CDR3 is made up of 17 amino acids. Here the CDR3 DNA reads TGTGCCAGCAGGATTGTAGCGGGAGTTAACCCCGTTCGGGAGCAGTACTTC. Its protein product is CASRIVAGVNPVREQYF.